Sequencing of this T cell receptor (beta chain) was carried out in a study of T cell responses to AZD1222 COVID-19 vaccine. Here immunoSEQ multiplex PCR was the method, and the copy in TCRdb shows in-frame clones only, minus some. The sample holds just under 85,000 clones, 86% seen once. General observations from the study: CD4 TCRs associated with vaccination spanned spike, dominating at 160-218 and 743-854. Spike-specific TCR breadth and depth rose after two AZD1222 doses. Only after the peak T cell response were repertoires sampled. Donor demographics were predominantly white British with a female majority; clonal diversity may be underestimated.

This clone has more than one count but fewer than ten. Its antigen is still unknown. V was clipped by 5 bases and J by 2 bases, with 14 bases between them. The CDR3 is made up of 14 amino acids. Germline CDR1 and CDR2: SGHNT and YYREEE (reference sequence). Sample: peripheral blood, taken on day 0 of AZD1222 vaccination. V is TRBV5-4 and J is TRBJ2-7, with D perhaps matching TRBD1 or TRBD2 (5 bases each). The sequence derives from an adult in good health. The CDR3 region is CASSSRDGTYEQYF. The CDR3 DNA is TGTGCCAGCAGTTCCAGGGACGGGACCTACGAGCAGTACTTC.